This T cell receptor beta chain stems from a study of blood T cell repertoires in COVID-19. Study summary: From T cells, B-cell-depleted T cells, or PBMCs came the material, which was cDNA or gDNA.

Here immunoSEQ multiplex PCR was the method, and the copy in TCRdb shows in-frame clones only, minus some. The sample holds 150,000 to 200,000 clones, about 80% seen once. This CDR3 comprises 18 residues. J lost 7 bases, V lost 8 bases, and 20 bases had no gene match. CDR1 is LGHDT, CDR2 YNNKEL, per germline (reference sequence). The clonotype was recovered from a man in his fifties or sixties who had been exposed to COVID-19. The J gene is TRBJ2-1, the V gene TRBV3-1 (or the pseudogene TRBV3-2), with 10 positions matching TRBD2. Input material: PBMCs or T cells enriched from blood (not recorded which). The CDR3 spells CASGAKSAPASGSNEQFF. CDR3 bases: TGTGCCAGCGGAGCCAAATCCGCCCCGGCTAGCGGGAGTAATGAGCAGTTCTTC.